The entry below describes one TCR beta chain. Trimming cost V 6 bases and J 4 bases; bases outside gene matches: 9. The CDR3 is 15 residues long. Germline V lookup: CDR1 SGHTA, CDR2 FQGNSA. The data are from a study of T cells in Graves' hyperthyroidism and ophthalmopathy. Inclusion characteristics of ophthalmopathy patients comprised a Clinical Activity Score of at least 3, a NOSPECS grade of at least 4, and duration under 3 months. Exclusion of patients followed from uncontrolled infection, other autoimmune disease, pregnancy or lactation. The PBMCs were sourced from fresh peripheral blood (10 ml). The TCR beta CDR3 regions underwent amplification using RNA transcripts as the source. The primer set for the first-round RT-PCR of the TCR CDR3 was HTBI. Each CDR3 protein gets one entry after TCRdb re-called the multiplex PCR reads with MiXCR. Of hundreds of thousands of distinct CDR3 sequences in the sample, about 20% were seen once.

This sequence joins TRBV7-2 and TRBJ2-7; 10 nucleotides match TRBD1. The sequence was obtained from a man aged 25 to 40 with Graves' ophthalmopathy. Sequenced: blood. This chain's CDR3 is CASRSGQGVGYEQYF. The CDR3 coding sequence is TGTGCCAGCAGGTCCGGACAGGGGGTGGGTTACGAGCAGTACTTC.